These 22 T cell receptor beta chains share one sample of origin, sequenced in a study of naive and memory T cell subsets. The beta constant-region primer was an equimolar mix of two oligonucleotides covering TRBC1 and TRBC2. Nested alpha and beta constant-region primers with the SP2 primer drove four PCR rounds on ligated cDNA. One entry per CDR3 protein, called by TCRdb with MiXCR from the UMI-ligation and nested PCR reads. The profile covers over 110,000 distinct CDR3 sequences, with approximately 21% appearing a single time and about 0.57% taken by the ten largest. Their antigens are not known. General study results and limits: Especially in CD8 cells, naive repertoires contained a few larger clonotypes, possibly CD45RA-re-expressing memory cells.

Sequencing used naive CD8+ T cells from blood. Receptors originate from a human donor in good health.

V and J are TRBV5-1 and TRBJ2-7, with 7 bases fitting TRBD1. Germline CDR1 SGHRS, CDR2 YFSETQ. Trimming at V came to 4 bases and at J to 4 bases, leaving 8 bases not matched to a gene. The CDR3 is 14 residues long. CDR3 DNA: TGCGCCAGCAGCGACAAGGGACAGCAATACGAGCAGTACTTC. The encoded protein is CASSDKGQQYEQYF.

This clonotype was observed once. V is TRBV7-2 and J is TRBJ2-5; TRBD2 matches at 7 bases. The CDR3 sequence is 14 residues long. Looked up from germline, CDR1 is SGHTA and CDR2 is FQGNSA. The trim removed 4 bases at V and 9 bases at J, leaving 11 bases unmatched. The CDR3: CASSWDYRSWAQYF. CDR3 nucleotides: TGTGCCAGCAGCTGGGACTACCGCTCTTGGGCCCAGTACTTC.

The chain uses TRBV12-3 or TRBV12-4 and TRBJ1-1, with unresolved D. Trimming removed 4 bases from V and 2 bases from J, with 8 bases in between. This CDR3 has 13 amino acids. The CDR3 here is CASSSLPNTEAFF. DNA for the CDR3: TGTGCCAGCAGTTCCCTTCCTAACACTGAAGCTTTCTTT.

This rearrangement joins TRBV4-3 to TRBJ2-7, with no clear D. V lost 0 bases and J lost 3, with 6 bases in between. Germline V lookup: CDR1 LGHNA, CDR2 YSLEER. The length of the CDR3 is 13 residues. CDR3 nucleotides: TGCGCCAGCAGCCAAGATCCAGACTACGAGCAGTACTTC. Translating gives CASSQDPDYEQYF.

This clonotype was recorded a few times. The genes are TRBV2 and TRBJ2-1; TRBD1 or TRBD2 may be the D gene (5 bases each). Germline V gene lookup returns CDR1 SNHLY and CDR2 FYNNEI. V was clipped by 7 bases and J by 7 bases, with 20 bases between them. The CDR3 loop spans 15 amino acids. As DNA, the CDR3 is TGTGCCAGCAACCCACCGGGACCTCCAGGGAATGAGCAGTTCTTC. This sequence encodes CASNPPGPPGNEQFF. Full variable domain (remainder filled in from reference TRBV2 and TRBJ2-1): EPEVTQTPSHQVTQMGQEVILRCVPISNHLYFYWYRQILGQKVEFLVSFYNNEISEKSEIFDDQFSVERPDGSNFTLKIRSTKLEDSAMYFCASNPPGPPGNEQFFGPGTRLTVL.

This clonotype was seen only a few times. CDR3: CASSLLPGQEYNEQFF. The CDR3 region has the DNA TGTGCCAGCAGTTTGTTGCCGGGACAGGAGTACAATGAGCAGTTCTTC. The chain recombines TRBV27 with TRBJ2-1; 8 bases align to TRBD1. The CDR3 is 16 amino acids. With 3 bases clipped from V and 4 bases from J, the junction kept 8 bases outside the gene matches. Per the germline V gene, CDR1 is MNHEY and CDR2 is SMNVEV (reference sequence).

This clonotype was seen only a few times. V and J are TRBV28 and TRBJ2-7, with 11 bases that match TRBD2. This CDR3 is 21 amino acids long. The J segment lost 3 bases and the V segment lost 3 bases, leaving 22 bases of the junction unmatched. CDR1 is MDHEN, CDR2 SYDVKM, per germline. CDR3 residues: CASSLATPDWFSGREGYEQYF. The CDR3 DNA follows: TGTGCCAGCAGTTTGGCCACTCCGGACTGGTTTAGCGGGAGGGAAGGCTACGAGCAGTACTTC.

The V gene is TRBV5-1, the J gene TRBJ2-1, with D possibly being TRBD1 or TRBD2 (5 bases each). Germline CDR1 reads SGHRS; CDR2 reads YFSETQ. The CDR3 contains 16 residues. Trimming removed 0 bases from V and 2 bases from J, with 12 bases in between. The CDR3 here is CASSLGSGPPYNEQFF. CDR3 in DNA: TGCGCCAGCAGCTTGGGATCGGGACCCCCCTACAATGAGCAGTTCTTC.

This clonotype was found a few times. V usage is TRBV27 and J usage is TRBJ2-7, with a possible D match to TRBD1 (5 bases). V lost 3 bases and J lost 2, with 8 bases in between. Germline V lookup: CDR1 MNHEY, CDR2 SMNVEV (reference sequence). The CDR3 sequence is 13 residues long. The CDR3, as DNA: TGTGCCAGCAGTTTGACAGAGACCTACGAGCAGTACTTC. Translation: CASSLTETYEQYF.

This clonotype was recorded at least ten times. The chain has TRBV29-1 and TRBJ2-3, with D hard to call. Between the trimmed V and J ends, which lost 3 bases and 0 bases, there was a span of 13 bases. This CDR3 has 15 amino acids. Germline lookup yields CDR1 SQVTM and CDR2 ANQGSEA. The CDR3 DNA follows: TGCAGCGTTGATCTGGGATGGGCTAGCACAGATACGCAGTATTTT. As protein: CSVDLGWASTDTQYF.

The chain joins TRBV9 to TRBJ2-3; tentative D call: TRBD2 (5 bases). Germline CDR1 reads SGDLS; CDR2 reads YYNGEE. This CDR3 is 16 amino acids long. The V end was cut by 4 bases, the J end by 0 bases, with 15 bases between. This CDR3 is CASSNLGRTSTDTQYF. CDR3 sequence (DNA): TGTGCCAGCAGCAACCTCGGACGGACTAGCACAGATACGCAGTATTTT.

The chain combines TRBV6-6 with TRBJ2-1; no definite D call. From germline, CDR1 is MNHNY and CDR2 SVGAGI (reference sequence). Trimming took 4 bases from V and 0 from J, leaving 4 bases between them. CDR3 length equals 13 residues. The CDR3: CASSLNSYNEQFF. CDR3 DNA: TGTGCCAGCAGTTTGAACTCCTACAATGAGCAGTTCTTC.

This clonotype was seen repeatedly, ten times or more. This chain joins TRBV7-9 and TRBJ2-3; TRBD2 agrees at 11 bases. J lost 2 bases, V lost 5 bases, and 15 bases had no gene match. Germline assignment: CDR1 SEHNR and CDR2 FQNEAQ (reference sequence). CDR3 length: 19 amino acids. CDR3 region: CASSPGTSGPEVSTDTQYF. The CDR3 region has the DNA TGTGCCAGCAGCCCCGGGACTAGCGGCCCGGAGGTTTCCACAGATACGCAGTATTTT.

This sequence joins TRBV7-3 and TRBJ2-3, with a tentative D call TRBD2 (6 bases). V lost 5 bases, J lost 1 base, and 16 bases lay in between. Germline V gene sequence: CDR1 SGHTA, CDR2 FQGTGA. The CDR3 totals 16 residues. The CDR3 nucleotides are TGTGCCAGCAGCCCCCACCCCGCGGGGCGCACAGATACGCAGTATTTT. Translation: CASSPHPAGRTDTQYF.

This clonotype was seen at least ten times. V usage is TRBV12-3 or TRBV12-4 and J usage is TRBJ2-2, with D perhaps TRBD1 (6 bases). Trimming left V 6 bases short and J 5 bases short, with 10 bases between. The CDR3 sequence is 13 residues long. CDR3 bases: TGTGCCAGCAGCCCCACAGGGACCGGGGAGCTGTTTTTT. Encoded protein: CASSPTGTGELFF.

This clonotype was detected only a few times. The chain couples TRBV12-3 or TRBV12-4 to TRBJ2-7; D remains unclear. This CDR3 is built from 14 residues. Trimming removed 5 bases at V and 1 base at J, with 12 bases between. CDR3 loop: CASSRSLNSYEQYF. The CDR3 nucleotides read TGTGCCAGCAGTCGCAGCCTTAATTCCTACGAGCAGTACTTC.

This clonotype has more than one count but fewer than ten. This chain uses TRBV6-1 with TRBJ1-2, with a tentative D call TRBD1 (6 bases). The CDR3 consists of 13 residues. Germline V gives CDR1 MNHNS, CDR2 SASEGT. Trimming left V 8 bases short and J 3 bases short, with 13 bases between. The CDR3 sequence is CASVIGGYYGYTF. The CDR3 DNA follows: TGTGCCAGCGTAATTGGGGGCTACTATGGCTACACCTTC.

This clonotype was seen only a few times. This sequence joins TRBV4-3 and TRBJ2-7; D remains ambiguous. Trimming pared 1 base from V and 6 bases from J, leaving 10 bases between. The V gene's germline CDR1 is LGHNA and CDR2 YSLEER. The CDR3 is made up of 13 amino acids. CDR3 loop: CASSQGTEREQYF. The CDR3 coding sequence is TGCGCCAGCAGCCAAGGTACGGAGCGCGAGCAGTACTTC.

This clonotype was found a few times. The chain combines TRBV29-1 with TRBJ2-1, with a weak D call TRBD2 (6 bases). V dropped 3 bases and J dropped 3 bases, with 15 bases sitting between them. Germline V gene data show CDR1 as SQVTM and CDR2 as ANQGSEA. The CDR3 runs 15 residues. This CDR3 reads CSVEFVGTHYNEQFF. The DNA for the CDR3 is TGCAGCGTTGAGTTCGTGGGGACTCACTACAATGAGCAGTTCTTC.

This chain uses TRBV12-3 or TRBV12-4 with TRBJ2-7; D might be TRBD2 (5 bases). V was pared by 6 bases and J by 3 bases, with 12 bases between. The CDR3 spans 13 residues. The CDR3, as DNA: TGTGCCAGCAGACCGGGGTCCAACTACGAGCAGTACTTC. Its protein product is CASRPGSNYEQYF.

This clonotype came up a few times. For the CDR3, the DNA is TGCAGTGCTCAAGACCGGGACGGGCGAATTTACGAGCAGTACTTC. It encodes CSAQDRDGRIYEQYF. The rearrangement joins TRBV20-1 to TRBJ2-7; D possibly matches TRBD1 or TRBD2 (5 bases each). The CDR3 is 15 amino acids. Germline CDR1 is DFQATT and CDR2 is SNEGSKA (reference sequence). Trimming cost V 5 bases and J 4 bases, with 21 bases left between them.

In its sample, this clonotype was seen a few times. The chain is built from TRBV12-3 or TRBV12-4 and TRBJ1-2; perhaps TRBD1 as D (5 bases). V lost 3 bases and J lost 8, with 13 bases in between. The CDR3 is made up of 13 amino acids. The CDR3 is CASSFAGIYGYTF. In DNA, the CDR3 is TGTGCCAGCAGTTTTGCAGGGATCTACGGCTACACCTTC.